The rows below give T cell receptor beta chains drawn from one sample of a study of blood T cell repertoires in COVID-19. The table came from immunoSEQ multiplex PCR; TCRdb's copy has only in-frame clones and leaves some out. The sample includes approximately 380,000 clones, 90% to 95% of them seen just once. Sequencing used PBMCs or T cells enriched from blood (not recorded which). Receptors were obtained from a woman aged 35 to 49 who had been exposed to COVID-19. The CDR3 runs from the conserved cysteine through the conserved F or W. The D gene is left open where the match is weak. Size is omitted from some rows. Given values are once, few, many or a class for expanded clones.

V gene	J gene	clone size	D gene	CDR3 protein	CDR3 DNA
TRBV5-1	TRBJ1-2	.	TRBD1	CASSPQGANYGYTF	TGCGCCAGCAGCCCTCAGGGGGCTAACTATGGCTACACCTTC
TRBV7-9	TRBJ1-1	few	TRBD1	CASSLLTGTEAFF	TGTGCCAGCAGCCTTTTGACAGGGACTGAAGCTTTCTTT
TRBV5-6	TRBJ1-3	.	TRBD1	CASSIETGDGNTIYF	TGTGCCAGCAGCATAGAGACAGGGGATGGAAACACCATATATTTT
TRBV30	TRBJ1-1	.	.	CAWGSGANTEAFF	TGTGCCTGGGGGAGTGGGGCGAACACTGAAGCTTTCTTT
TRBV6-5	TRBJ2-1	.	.	CASRRQNYNEQFF	TGTGCCAGCAGGAGACAGAACTACAATGAGCAGTTCTTC
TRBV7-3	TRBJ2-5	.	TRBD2	CASSLSGGAQETQYF	TGTGCCAGCAGCTTATCCGGGGGGGCCCAAGAGACCCAGTACTTC
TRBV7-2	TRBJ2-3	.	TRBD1	CASSARTGASTDTQYF	TGTGCCAGCAGCGCCCGGACAGGGGCTAGCACAGATACGCAGTATTTT
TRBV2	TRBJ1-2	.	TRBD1	CASTSLQGAGGYTF	TGTGCCAGCACTTCCCTGCAGGGGGCGGGAGGCTACACCTTC
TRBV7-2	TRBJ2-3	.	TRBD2	CASSLFAGGNTDTQYF	TGTGCCAGCAGCTTGTTCGCGGGGGGGAACACAGATACGCAGTATTTT
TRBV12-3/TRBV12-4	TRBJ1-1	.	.	CASSIRDNTEAFF	TGTGCCAGCAGTATTCGGGATAACACTGAAGCTTTCTTT
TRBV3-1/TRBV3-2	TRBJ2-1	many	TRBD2	CASSHRLAGDGNEQFF	TGTGCCAGCAGCCACAGACTAGCGGGAGATGGTAATGAGCAGTTCTTC
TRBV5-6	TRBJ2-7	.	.	CASSRSPRRAYEQYF	TGTGCCAGCAGCCGCAGTCCTCGGAGGGCCTACGAGCAGTACTTC
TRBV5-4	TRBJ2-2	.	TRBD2	CASRLAGAPGELFF	TGTGCCAGCCGACTAGCGGGGGCCCCCGGGGAGCTGTTTTTT